Below, 21 T cell receptor beta chains from the same sample are listed, as sequenced in a study of early T cells in non-severe SARS-CoV-2 infection. TCRdb passed the 5' RACE reads through MiXCR, listing each CDR3 protein once. This sample has 48,000 or so distinct CDR3 sequences; approximately 13% occur once, and the top ten carry 10%. Sequencing was performed on whole blood. The receptors stem from an adult who was a healthcare worker with PCR-confirmed SARS-CoV-2 infection or an uninfected control (not recorded which).

This clonotype was seen many times. This chain uses TRBV2 with TRBJ1-3; a possible D gene is TRBD1 (5 bases). Looked up from germline, CDR1 is SNHLY and CDR2 is FYNNEI. Trimming took off 7 bases at V and 0 bases at J, with 19 bases between the two ends. This CDR3 comprises 17 residues. The CDR3 sequence is CASTPRGGPLSGNTIYF. The CDR3 nucleotides are TGTGCCAGCACCCCGCGGGGGGGTCCTCTCTCTGGAAACACCATATATTTT.

The table lists this clonotype with a few counts. The chain joins TRBV2 to TRBJ2-2; TRBD2 might be the D (5 bases). Trimming cost V 0 bases and J 7 bases, with 15 bases left between them. Germline-derived CDR1 and CDR2 are SNHLY and FYNNEI. The CDR3 is made up of 16 amino acids. The CDR3 reads CASSEALRGKGGELFF. As DNA, the CDR3 is TGTGCCAGCAGTGAAGCGCTTCGGGGAAAGGGCGGGGAGCTGTTTTTT.

This clonotype came up a few times. This chain joins TRBV20-1 and TRBJ2-2; 8 nucleotides align to TRBD1. CDR3 length equals 15 residues. V shed 0 bases, J shed 4 bases, and the junction held 4 bases outside the gene matches. CDR1 and CDR2 (germline): DFQATT, SNEGSKA (reference sequence). Here the CDR3 DNA reads TGCAGTGCTAGAGACCGGACAGGGTCCACCGGGGAGCTGTTTTTT. Translated: CSARDRTGSTGELFF.

There are many counts of this clonotype. The rearrangement uses TRBV5-6 and TRBJ2-7; D remains ambiguous. Deletions cut 4 bases from V and 1 base from J, with 12 bases between. This CDR3 region has 14 residues. From germline, CDR1 is SGHDT and CDR2 YYEEEE. The CDR3 loop reads CASSDVTRSYEQYF. DNA for the CDR3: TGTGCCAGCAGCGATGTGACAAGATCCTACGAGCAGTACTTC.

The chain carries TRBV7-6 and TRBJ1-4; D not resolved. V shed 5 bases and J shed 0 bases, with 16 bases lying between them. Germline V gene lookup returns CDR1 SGHVS and CDR2 FNYEAQ. The CDR3 extends over 17 amino acids. CDR3 region: CASSPREGLATNEKLFF. CDR3 nucleotide sequence: TGTGCCAGCAGCCCCCGCGAGGGCCTAGCAACTAATGAAAAACTGTTTTTT.

Only a few counts were recorded for this clonotype. The CDR3 region has the DNA TGTGCCAGCTCACCGTCAGGCACAGGGGCCCCTGAGCAGTACTTC. This codes for CASSPSGTGAPEQYF. V usage is TRBV18 and J usage is TRBJ2-7, with 7 bases lining up with TRBD1. Germline V CDR1 and CDR2: KGHSH, LQKENI. Trimming at V came to 3 bases and at J to 7 bases, leaving 12 bases not matched to a gene. The CDR3 runs to 15 residues. Full variable domain (remainder filled in from reference TRBV18 and TRBJ2-7): NAGVMQNPRHLVRRRGQEARLRCSPMKGHSHVYWYRQLPEEGLKFMVYLQKENIIDESGMPKERFSAEFPKEGPSILRIQQVVRGDSAAYFCASSPSGTGAPEQYFGPGTRLTVT.

This clonotype was seen ten or more times. The J gene is TRBJ1-4, the V gene TRBV6-1, with 7 bases identical to TRBD1. CDR3 length equals 18 residues. The junction had 14 bases not matched to a gene; V was cut back by 5 bases and J by 2 bases. Looked up from germline, CDR1 is MNHNS and CDR2 is SASEGT. Here the CDR3 reads CASSPQGGGSATNEKLFF. In nucleotides, the CDR3 is TGTGCCAGCAGTCCCCAGGGGGGGGGCAGCGCGACTAATGAAAAACTGTTTTTT.

The gene calls are TRBV30 and TRBJ1-4; D is uncertain. From germline, CDR1 is GTSNPN and CDR2 SVGIG (reference sequence). V was clipped by 1 base and J by 5 bases, with 8 bases between them. The CDR3 runs to 13 residues. The CDR3 reads CAWSAHPNEKLFF. CDR3 sequence (DNA): TGTGCCTGGAGTGCCCACCCCAATGAAAAACTGTTTTTT.

This clonotype was recorded a few times. The chain joins TRBV7-8 to TRBJ2-1, with 13 bases matching TRBD2. CDR3 length: 15 residues. Trimming at V came to 4 bases and at J to 8 bases, leaving 5 bases not matched to a gene. The V gene's germline CDR1 is SGHVS and CDR2 FQNEAQ. The CDR3 nucleotides are TGTGCCAGCAGCTACGGACTAGCGGGAGTGGATGAGCAGTTCTTC. The encoded protein is CASSYGLAGVDEQFF.

This clonotype showed up many times. This sequence joins TRBV3-1 and TRBJ2-7; D remains ambiguous. V was cut by 1 base and J by 0 bases, with 10 bases left in between. CDR1 is LGHDT, CDR2 YNNKEL, per germline (reference sequence). This CDR3 is built from 15 residues. The CDR3 DNA reads as TGTGCCAGCAGCCAAGGAACAGCTTACTCCTACGAGCAGTACTTC. Translated, it gives CASSQGTAYSYEQYF.

This clonotype was counted ten times or more. This rearrangement joins TRBV28 to TRBJ1-5, with D perhaps TRBD1 (6 bases). The CDR3 runs to 15 residues. V was shortened by 6 bases and J by 2 bases, with 14 bases between the two germline ends. CDR1 is MDHEN, CDR2 SYDVKM, per germline. The CDR3 region has the DNA TGTGCCAGCAGAGGGGGTGGCCAGGGCAATCAGCCCCAGCATTTT. Translating gives CASRGGGQGNQPQHF.

This clonotype was counted at least ten times. The rearrangement uses TRBV5-1 and TRBJ1-1; TRBD1 agrees at 7 bases. V was pared by 0 bases and J by 0 bases, with 2 bases of the junction left unmatched. This CDR3 is 15 amino acids long. Germline CDR1 and CDR2: SGHRS and YFSETQ. The CDR3 sequence: CASSLGQGVNTEAFF. The CDR3, as DNA: TGCGCCAGCAGCTTGGGACAGGGAGTGAACACTGAAGCTTTCTTT.

This clonotype was counted many times. The chain has TRBV7-9 and TRBJ2-3; perhaps TRBD2 as D (6 bases). The CDR3 is 14 residues long. Trimming removed 1 base from V and 4 bases from J, with 9 bases in between. Germline V lookup: CDR1 SEHNR, CDR2 FQNEAQ (reference sequence). CDR3 in amino acids: CASSLDERADTQYF. CDR3 DNA sequence: TGTGCCAGCAGCTTAGACGAGCGGGCAGATACGCAGTATTTT.

This clonotype was observed many times. The chain links TRBV5-1 to TRBJ2-7; 11 bases agree with TRBD2. Germline assignment: CDR1 SGHRS and CDR2 YFSETQ. This CDR3 has 15 amino acids. The V gene end was trimmed by 0 bases and the J gene end by 5 bases; junction bases not matched to a gene: 4. CDR3 in amino acids: CASSLVLAGGHEQYF. The DNA for the CDR3 is TGCGCCAGCAGCTTGGTCCTAGCGGGAGGACACGAGCAGTACTTC.

This clonotype was detected a few times. The chain joins TRBV7-9 to TRBJ2-3, with a weak D call TRBD1 (6 bases). CDR1 and CDR2 from the germline V gene are SEHNR and FQNEAQ (reference sequence). This CDR3 contains 17 residues. V was shortened by 5 bases and J by 0 bases, with 18 bases between the two germline ends. The CDR3: CASSPKDSLISTDTQYF. In DNA, the CDR3 is TGTGCCAGCAGCCCCAAGGACAGCCTAATTAGCACAGATACGCAGTATTTT.

The chain recombines TRBV20-1 with TRBJ2-1, with 13 bases lining up with TRBD2. Germline lookup yields CDR1 DFQATT and CDR2 SNEGSKA (reference sequence). The CDR3 totals 16 residues. V lost 6 bases, J lost 8 bases, and 13 bases stayed unmatched. The CDR3 sequence: CSARLAGGLVGHEQFF. Here the CDR3 DNA reads TGCAGTGCCCGACTAGCGGGAGGCCTGGTGGGCCATGAGCAGTTCTTC.

The chain carries TRBV5-4 and TRBJ2-2; D gene uncertain. The CDR3 extends over 12 amino acids. Germline CDR1 SGHNT, CDR2 YYREEE (reference sequence). The germline V and J ends were trimmed by 10 bases and 7 bases, with 14 bases remaining between them. Written as DNA, the CDR3 is TGTGCCGGAGCACGGGTTAGCGGGGAGCTGTTTTTT. This codes for CAGARVSGELFF. Together with reference TRBV5-4 and TRBJ2-2, the CDR3 gives the full variable domain: ETGVTQSPTHLIKTRGQQVTLRCSSQSGHNTVSWYQQALGQGPQFIFQYYREEENGRGNFPPRFSGLQFPNYSSELNVNALELDDSALYLCAGARVSGELFFGEGSRLTVL.

There are many counts of this clonotype. The chain uses TRBV7-9 and TRBJ1-1, with D tentatively TRBD1 (5 bases). The CDR3 runs to 13 residues. V lost 3 bases, J lost 2 bases, and 7 bases lay in between. CDR1 and CDR2 from the germline V gene are SEHNR and FQNEAQ (reference sequence). Here the CDR3 reads CASSFGGNTEAFF. The CDR3 nucleotides are TGTGCCAGCAGCTTCGGGGGAAACACTGAAGCTTTCTTT.

This clonotype was counted at least ten times. The J gene is TRBJ1-4, the V gene TRBV5-6; D is unresolved. The germline CDR1 and CDR2 sequences are SGHDT and YYEEEE. V lost 3 bases and J lost 8, with 8 bases in between. The CDR3 has 12 amino acids. CDR3 loop: CASSSDEEKLFF. CDR3 bases: TGTGCCAGCAGCTCTGATGAGGAAAAACTGTTTTTT.

This clonotype was detected only a few times. This rearrangement joins TRBV29-1 to TRBJ2-1, with 8 bases lining up with TRBD2. V was pared by 4 bases and J by 5 bases, with 13 bases of the junction left unmatched. Germline V gene data show CDR1 as SQVTM and CDR2 as ANQGSEA. The CDR3 is 16 residues long. This CDR3 is CSVVRGARLANNEQFF. In DNA form, the CDR3 reads TGCAGCGTTGTAAGGGGGGCGAGACTAGCGAACAATGAGCAGTTCTTC.

The count of this clonotype is one. The rearrangement uses TRBV5-4 and TRBJ2-4, with 8 bases aligning to TRBD1. The CDR3 is 14 amino acids. Trimming removed 3 bases from V and 9 bases from J; junction bases left unmatched: 8. Germline CDR1 and CDR2: SGHNT and YYREEE (reference sequence). This CDR3 is CASSSIDRGVIQYF. The CDR3, as DNA: TGTGCCAGCAGCTCCATCGACAGGGGTGTCATTCAGTACTTC. The full variable domain, in which reference TRBV5-4 and TRBJ2-4 provide the parts outside the CDR3, is ETGVTQSPTHLIKTRGQQVTLRCSSQSGHNTVSWYQQALGQGPQFIFQYYREEENGRGNFPPRFSGLQFPNYSSELNVNALELDDSALYLCASSSIDRGVIQYFGAGTRLSVL.